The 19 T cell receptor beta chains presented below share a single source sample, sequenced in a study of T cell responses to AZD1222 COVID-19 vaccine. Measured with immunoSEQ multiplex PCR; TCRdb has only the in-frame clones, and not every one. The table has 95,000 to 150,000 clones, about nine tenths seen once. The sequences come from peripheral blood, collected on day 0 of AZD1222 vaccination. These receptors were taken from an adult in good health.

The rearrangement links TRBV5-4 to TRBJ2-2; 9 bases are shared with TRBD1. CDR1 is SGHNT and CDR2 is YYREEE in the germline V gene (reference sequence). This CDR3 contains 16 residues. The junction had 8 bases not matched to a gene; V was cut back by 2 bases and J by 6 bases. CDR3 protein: CASSFGQGRGAGELFF. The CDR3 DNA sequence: TGTGCCAGCAGCTTTGGACAGGGGAGGGGAGCCGGGGAGCTGTTTTTT.

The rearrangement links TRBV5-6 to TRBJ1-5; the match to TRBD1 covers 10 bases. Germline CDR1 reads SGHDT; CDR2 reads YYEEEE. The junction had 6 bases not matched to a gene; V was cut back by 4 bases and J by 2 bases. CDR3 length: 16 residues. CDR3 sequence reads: CASSPGQGRGNQPQHF. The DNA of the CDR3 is TGTGCCAGCAGCCCGGGACAGGGGAGGGGCAATCAGCCCCAGCATTTT.

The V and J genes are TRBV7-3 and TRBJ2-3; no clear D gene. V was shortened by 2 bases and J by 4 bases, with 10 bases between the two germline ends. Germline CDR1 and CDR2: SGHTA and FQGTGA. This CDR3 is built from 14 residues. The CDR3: CASSLEGFADTQYF. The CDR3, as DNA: TGTGCCAGCAGCTTAGAAGGGTTCGCAGATACGCAGTATTTT.

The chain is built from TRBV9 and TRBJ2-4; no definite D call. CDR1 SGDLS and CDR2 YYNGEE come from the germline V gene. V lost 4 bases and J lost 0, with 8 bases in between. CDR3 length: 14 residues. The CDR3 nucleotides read TGTGCCAGCAGCCCGGTCCTAGCCAAAAACATTCAGTACTTC. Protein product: CASSPVLAKNIQYF.

The CDR3: CASSILAEAFF. In DNA, the CDR3 is TGTGCCAGCAGTATCCTGGCTGAAGCTTTCTTT. The V gene is TRBV2, the J gene TRBJ1-1; D uncertain. Germline V gene lookup returns CDR1 SNHLY and CDR2 FYNNEI. This CDR3 has 11 residues. V was pared by 5 bases and J by 6 bases, with 7 bases between.

This CDR3 is CASSVGTGSSGNTIYF. For the CDR3, the DNA is TGCGCCAGCAGTGTGGGGACAGGGTCTTCTGGAAACACCATATATTTT. The V and J genes are TRBV10-2 and TRBJ1-3; TRBD1 agrees at 9 bases. Germline CDR1 and CDR2: WSHSY and SAAADI. The CDR3 runs to 16 residues. Unmatched junction bases numbered 5, after V lost 4 bases and J lost 1 base.

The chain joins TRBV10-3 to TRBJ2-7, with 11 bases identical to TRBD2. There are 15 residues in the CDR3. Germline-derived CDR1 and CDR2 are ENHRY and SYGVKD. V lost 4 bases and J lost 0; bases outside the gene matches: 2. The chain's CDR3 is CAISGGTSGSYEQYF. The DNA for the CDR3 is TGTGCCATCAGTGGGGGGACTAGCGGCTCCTACGAGCAGTACTTC.

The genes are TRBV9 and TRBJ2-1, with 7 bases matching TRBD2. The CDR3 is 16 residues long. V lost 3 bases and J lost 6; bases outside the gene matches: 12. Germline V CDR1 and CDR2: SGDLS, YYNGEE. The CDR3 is CASSGGSGGLGNEQFF. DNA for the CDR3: TGTGCCAGCAGCGGCGGGAGCGGCGGTTTAGGCAATGAGCAGTTCTTC.

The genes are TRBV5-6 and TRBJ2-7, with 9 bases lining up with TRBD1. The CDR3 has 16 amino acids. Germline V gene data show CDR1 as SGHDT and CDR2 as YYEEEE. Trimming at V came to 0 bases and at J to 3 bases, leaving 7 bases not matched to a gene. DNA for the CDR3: TGTGCCAGCAGCTTGGGGGTTGGACAGGGGATCTACGAGCAGTACTTC. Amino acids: CASSLGVGQGIYEQYF.

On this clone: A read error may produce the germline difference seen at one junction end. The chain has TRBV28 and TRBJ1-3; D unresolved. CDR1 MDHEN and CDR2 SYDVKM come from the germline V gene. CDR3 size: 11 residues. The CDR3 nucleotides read TGTGCCAGCAGCGAGGGCTTTCGGAAGATTTTT. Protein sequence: CASSEGFRKIF.

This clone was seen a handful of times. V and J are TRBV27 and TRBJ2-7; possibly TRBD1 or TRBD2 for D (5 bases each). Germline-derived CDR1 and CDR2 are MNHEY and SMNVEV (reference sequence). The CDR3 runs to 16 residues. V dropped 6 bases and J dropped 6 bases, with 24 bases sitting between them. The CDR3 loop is CASSPTVRGRRGEQYF. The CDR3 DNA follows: TGTGCCAGCAGCCCGACCGTAAGAGGGCGTAGGGGCGAGCAGTACTTC.

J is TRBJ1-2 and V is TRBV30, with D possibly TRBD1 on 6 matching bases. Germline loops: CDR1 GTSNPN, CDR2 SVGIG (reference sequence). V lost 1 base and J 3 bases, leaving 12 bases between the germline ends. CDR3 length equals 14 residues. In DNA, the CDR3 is TGTGCCTGGAGTGGGGTCAGGGGAGACTATGGCTACACCTTC. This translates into CAWSGVRGDYGYTF. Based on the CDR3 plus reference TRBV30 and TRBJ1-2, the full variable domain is SQTIHQWPATLVQPVGSPLSLECTVEGTSNPNLYWYRQAAGRGLQLLFYSVGIGQISSEVPQNLSASRPQDRQFILSSKKLLLSDSGFYLCAWSGVRGDYGYTFGSGTRLTVV.

Here the CDR3 DNA reads TGCAGTCCCGGGAGCTCCTACGAGCAGTACTTC. It translates to CSPGSSYEQYF. J is TRBJ2-7 and V is TRBV20-1, with D possibly matching TRBD2 (6 bases). Looked up from germline, CDR1 is DFQATT and CDR2 is SNEGSKA (reference sequence). V lost 8 bases and J lost 0, with 8 bases in between. This CDR3 region has 11 residues.

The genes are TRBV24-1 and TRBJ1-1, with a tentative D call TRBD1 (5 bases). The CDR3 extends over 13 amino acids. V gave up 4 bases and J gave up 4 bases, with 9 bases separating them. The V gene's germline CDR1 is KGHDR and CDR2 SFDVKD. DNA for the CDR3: TGTGCCACCAGTGACGCTCAGGGCACTGAAGCTTTCTTT. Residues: CATSDAQGTEAFF.

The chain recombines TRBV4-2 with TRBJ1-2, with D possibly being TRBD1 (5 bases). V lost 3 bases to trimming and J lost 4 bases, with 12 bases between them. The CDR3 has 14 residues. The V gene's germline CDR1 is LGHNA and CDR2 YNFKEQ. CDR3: CASSQGTQGYGYTF. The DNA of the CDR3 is TGTGCCAGCAGCCAGGGGACCCAGGGCTATGGCTACACCTTC.

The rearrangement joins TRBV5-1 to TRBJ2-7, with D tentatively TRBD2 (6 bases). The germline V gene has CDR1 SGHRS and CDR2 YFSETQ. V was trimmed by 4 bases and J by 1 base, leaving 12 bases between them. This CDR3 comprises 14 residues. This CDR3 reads CASSRGTGSYEQYF. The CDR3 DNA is TGCGCCAGCAGCCGGGGGACGGGGTCCTACGAGCAGTACTTC.

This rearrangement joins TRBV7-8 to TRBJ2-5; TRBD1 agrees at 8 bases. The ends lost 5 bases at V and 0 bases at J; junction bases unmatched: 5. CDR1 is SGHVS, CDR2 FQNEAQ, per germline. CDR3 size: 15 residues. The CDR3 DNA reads TGTGCCAGCAGCATGGGACAGGAAGACCAAGAGACCCAGTACTTC. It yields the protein CASSMGQEDQETQYF.

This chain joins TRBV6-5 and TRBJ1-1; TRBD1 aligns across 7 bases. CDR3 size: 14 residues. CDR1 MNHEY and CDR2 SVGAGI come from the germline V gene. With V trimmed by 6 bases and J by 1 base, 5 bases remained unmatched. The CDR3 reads CASSLDRANTEAFF. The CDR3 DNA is TGTGCCAGCAGCCTCGACAGGGCGAACACTGAAGCTTTCTTT.

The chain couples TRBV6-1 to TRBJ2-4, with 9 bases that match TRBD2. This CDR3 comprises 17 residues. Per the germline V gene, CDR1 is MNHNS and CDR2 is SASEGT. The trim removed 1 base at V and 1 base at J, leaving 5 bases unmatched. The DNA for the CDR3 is TGTGCCAGCAGTGAAGAAGCGGGAGGTGGGGCCAAAAACATTCAGTACTTC. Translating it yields CASSEEAGGGAKNIQYF.